What follows are 4 T cell receptor beta chains derived from one specimen sequenced in a study of response to subunit inactivated influenza vaccine. TCRdb analysed the RT-PCR reads with MiXCR anew, one entry per CDR3 protein. The sample holds over 650,000 distinct CDR3 sequences, less than 20% seen once. The specimen comprised PBMCs from blood, sampled 5 days after vaccination. The receptors come from a man in his fifties or sixties who received an inactivated influenza vaccine.

This clonotype has a handful of counts. The genes are TRBV3-1 and TRBJ2-7, with D possibly TRBD1 on 5 matching bases. The CDR3 has 15 amino acids. The V end was cut by 2 bases, the J end by 6 bases, with 17 bases between. The V gene's germline CDR1 is LGHDT and CDR2 YNNKEL (reference sequence). CDR3 amino acids: CASSQRTSLAGEQYF. The CDR3 region has the DNA TGTGCCAGCAGCCAACGGACATCCCTCGCTGGCGAGCAGTACTTC.

The rearrangement uses TRBV5-6 and TRBJ2-1, with TRBD2 matching over 7 bases. CDR1 is SGHDT and CDR2 is YYEEEE in the germline V gene. The CDR3 has 16 residues. V shed 3 bases and J 2 bases; nucleotides not matched to a gene: 8. CDR3 loop: CASSSVIREAYNEQFF. The CDR3 DNA is TGTGCCAGCAGCTCAGTGATACGGGAGGCCTACAATGAGCAGTTCTTC.

This rearrangement joins TRBV11-2 to TRBJ1-6; a possible D gene is TRBD1 (5 bases). V was clipped by 0 bases and J by 14 bases, with 11 bases between them. The germline V gene has CDR1 SGHAT and CDR2 FQNNGV. CDR3 length: 13 amino acids. CDR3 nucleotides: TGTGCCAGCAGCTTAGATCTACTGGGGGCCCTCCACTTT. Translated, it gives CASSLDLLGALHF.

CDR3 amino acids: CSVEDDRGRWETQYF. CDR3 nucleotide sequence: TGCAGCGTTGAAGATGACAGGGGGCGGTGGGAGACCCAGTACTTC. The chain is built from TRBV29-1 and TRBJ2-5; 10 bases match TRBD1. With V trimmed by 0 bases and J by 5 bases, 6 bases remained unmatched. The CDR3 is made up of 15 amino acids. Germline loops: CDR1 SQVTM, CDR2 ANQGSEA.